Each of the 22 T cell receptor beta chains below was sequenced from the same sample in a study of tumor and adjacent non-tumor tissue in lung cancer. A modified ARM-PCR protocol with three rounds of nested PCR amplified TCRbeta. One entry per CDR3 protein, called by TCRdb with MiXCR from the multiplex PCR reads. This sample has over 130,000 distinct CDR3 sequences, with around 65% found just once. This sample's RNA came from whole unsorted tissue. The sequenced material came from lung tumor tissue. These receptor sequences come from a man in his sixties with small cell lung cancer.

V gene TRBV11-2 combines with J gene TRBJ2-3; D might be TRBD1 (5 bases). The V and J ends lost 10 bases and 3 bases respectively, with 14 bases between them. Germline CDR1 SGHAT, CDR2 FQNNGV. This CDR3 has 13 amino acids. The DNA for the CDR3 is TGTGCCAACAGGCGACAAGGTACAGATACGCAGTATTTT. Residues: CANRRQGTDTQYF.

This clonotype was counted many times. This rearrangement joins TRBV4-1 to TRBJ2-7; the D gene is possibly TRBD1 (6 bases). This CDR3 has 14 residues. Per the germline V gene, CDR1 is MGHRA and CDR2 is YSYEKL. V lost 4 bases, J lost 3 bases, and 13 bases lay in between. CDR3: CASSPVGGDYEQYV. CDR3 nucleotide sequence: TGCGCCAGCAGCCCAGTTGGGGGCGACTACGAGCAGTACGTC.

Worth noting for this clonotype: At one end, the junction sequence differs from germline, possibly due to a read error. The chain employs TRBV20-1 and TRBJ1-2; D unclear. Per germline, CDR1 DFQATT and CDR2 SNEGSKA (reference sequence). This CDR3 contains 13 residues. The CDR3 reads CSARACFNYGYTF. CDR3 nucleotides: TGCAGTGCGAGAGCGTGTTTTAACTATGGCTACACCTTC.

The V gene is TRBV20-1, the J gene TRBJ2-1; D unclear. The CDR3 totals 16 residues. Per the germline V gene, CDR1 is DFQATT and CDR2 is SNEGSKA (reference sequence). Trimming removed 4 bases from V and 5 bases from J, with 21 bases in between. This chain's CDR3 is CSANGTHTTNNNEQFF. The CDR3 coding sequence is TGCAGTGCTAATGGAACACACACTACCAACAACAATGAGCAGTTCTTC.

About this clonotype itself: This could be a read error, since a much larger clone is one nucleotide away. The chain recombines TRBV6-1 with TRBJ2-2, with a tentative D call TRBD1 (5 bases). The CDR3 contains 13 residues. The V gene's germline CDR1 is MNHNS and CDR2 SASEGT. Trimming took 9 bases from V and 2 from J, leaving 10 bases between them. CDR3 in DNA: TGTGCCAGTAAGACAGTTAACACCGGGGAGCTGTTTTTT. Translated: CASKTVNTGELFF.

Regarding this clonotype: Sequence at one end of the junction differs from germline and may be a read error. The J gene is TRBJ2-1, the V gene TRBV6-6; 11 nucleotides line up with TRBD2. The CDR3 extends over 18 amino acids. Germline V gene data show CDR1 as MNHNY and CDR2 as SVGAGI (reference sequence). The CDR3 reads CTSSYSGVLAGGYNEQFF. The DNA for the CDR3 is TGTACCAGTAGTTACTCGGGAGTCCTAGCGGGAGGTTACAATGAGCAGTTCTTC.

The chain's CDR3 is CASSFSGDSIKYF. The DNA for the CDR3 is TGTGCCAGCTCCTTCTCAGGGGATTCGATCAAGTATTTT. V is TRBV11-1 and J is TRBJ2-3; the D gene is possibly TRBD1 (6 bases). Germline CDR1 is SGHAT and CDR2 is FQDESV (reference sequence). V gave up 8 bases and J gave up 13 bases, with 22 bases separating them. The CDR3 runs 13 residues.

This rearrangement joins TRBV12-3 or TRBV12-4 to TRBJ2-5; D might be TRBD1 or TRBD2, each matching 5 bases. Trimming cost V 4 bases and J 5 bases, with 14 bases left between them. The CDR3 has 14 amino acids. Here the CDR3 reads CASSYRDRRETQYF. CDR3 DNA: TGTGCCAGCAGTTACCGGGACCGGAGGGAGACCCAGTACTTC.

With respect to this clonotype: A much larger clone is a single base away; this may be a read error. This chain links TRBV6-6 with TRBJ2-5; the match to TRBD2 covers 7 bases. J lost 0 bases, V lost 8 bases, and 6 bases had no gene match. CDR1 is MNHNY and CDR2 is SVGAGI in the germline V gene (reference sequence). CDR3 length equals 14 residues. This CDR3 reads CASRPSGYQETQYF. CDR3 coding DNA: TGTGCCAGCCGTCCTAGCGGATACCAAGAGACCCAGTACTTC.

The CDR3 DNA follows: TGTGCCAGCAGCTCCGGAGGGATTGCGGGACATACGCAGTATTTT. Translating gives CASSSGGIAGHTQYF. The V and J genes are TRBV11-2 and TRBJ2-3, with a possible D match to TRBD2 (6 bases). Germline CDR1 is SGHAT and CDR2 is FQNNGV. This CDR3 comprises 15 residues. Deletions cut 4 bases from V and 7 bases from J, with 18 bases between.

CDR3: CASGLVAFVTSVKTDTQYF. CDR3 coding DNA: TGTGCTAGTGGTTTAGTGGCTTTTGTGACTAGCGTGAAGACAGATACGCAGTATTTT. The V and J genes are TRBV12-5 and TRBJ2-3; 8 positions agree with TRBD2. With V trimmed by 3 bases and J by 3 bases, 17 bases remained unmatched. CDR3 length: 19 amino acids. The germline CDR1 and CDR2 sequences are LGHNT and FRNRAP.

About this clonotype itself: Given the absence of the conserved phenylalanine or tryptophan at the CDR3 end, a read error is likely. The V and J genes are TRBV20-1 and TRBJ2-2, with TRBD1 matching 9 bases. Germline CDR1 DFQATT, CDR2 SNEGSKA (reference sequence). V shed 8 bases and J 7 bases; nucleotides not matched to a gene: 11. The CDR3 is made up of 14 amino acids. The CDR3 coding sequence is TGCAGTTTTAGAGACAGGGGGACCGGCGGGGAGCTGTTTATT. Translated: CSFRDRGTGGELFI.

This clonotype was detected ten times or more. This chain uses TRBV6-1 with TRBJ1-3; 7 bases fit TRBD1. V lost 4 bases and J lost 2; bases outside the gene matches: 2. The CDR3 runs to 14 residues. Germline loops: CDR1 MNHNS, CDR2 SASEGT. The CDR3 region is CASSAQGAGNTIYF. The DNA of the CDR3 is TGTGCCAGCAGTGCCCAGGGGGCTGGAAACACCATATATTTT.

The chain joins TRBV10-3 to TRBJ1-2; D remains unclear. Deletions cut 2 bases from V and 3 bases from J, with 7 bases between. This CDR3 spans 13 amino acids. CDR1 ENHRY and CDR2 SYGVKD come from the germline V gene. The CDR3: CAISEQEYYGYTF. The CDR3 DNA reads TGTGCCATCAGTGAGCAGGAGTACTATGGCTACACCTTC.

A word on this clonotype: The CDR3 carries no conserved terminal phenylalanine or tryptophan, so it likely arises from a read error. The chain has TRBV6-1 and TRBJ2-3, with TRBD2 matching over 13 bases. This CDR3 is 15 amino acids long. The germline V gene encodes CDR1 MNHNS and CDR2 SASEGT. CDR3 coding DNA: TGTCCCAACAGTGGACTAGCGGGAGATTCAGATACGCAGTATTCT. Amino acid sequence: CPNSGLAGDSDTQYS.

This chain uses TRBV11-2 with TRBJ1-2; tentatively, D is TRBD1 (6 bases). V shed 7 bases and J shed 9 bases, with 24 bases lying between them. Germline CDR1 and CDR2: SGHAT and FQNNGV. The CDR3 extends over 15 amino acids. CDR3 in DNA: TGTGCCAGCAATATCCGCGGGCGGACAGAGGCTTGCTACACCTTC. Translated: CASNIRGRTEACYTF.

This clonotype has only one observation. This could be a read error, since a much larger clone is one nucleotide away. This CDR3 is CSSREQGANYNEQFF. CDR3 sequence (DNA): TGCAGTTCTAGAGAACAGGGGGCTAACTACAATGAGCAGTTCTTC. V is TRBV20-1 and J is TRBJ2-1; TRBD1 matches at 9 bases. Germline assignment: CDR1 DFQATT and CDR2 SNEGSKA (reference sequence). The CDR3 is 15 amino acids.

The chain employs TRBV12-3 or TRBV12-4 and TRBJ2-2; D not certain. The ends were cut back, 0 bases at V and 2 bases at J, with 4 bases in the middle. The CDR3 covers 14 residues. CDR3 amino acids: CASSLAVNTGELFF. CDR3 sequence (DNA): TGTGCCAGCAGTTTAGCAGTAAACACCGGGGAGCTGTTTTTT.

The V and J genes are TRBV29-1 and TRBJ1-2; 7 bases line up with TRBD1. The CDR3 runs 12 residues. Trimming removed 8 bases from V and 3 bases from J; junction bases left unmatched: 6. Germline assignment: CDR1 SQVTM and CDR2 ANQGSEA. The CDR3 DNA reads TGCAGCTGTTCAGGGGGGGACTATGGCTACACCTTC. Its protein is CSCSGGDYGYTF.

Many counts were recorded for this clonotype. The CDR3 nucleotides are TGCAGTGCTCCCGATCCGGGACAGGGCTATGGCTACACCTTC. Amino acid sequence: CSAPDPGQGYGYTF. This chain uses TRBV20-1 with TRBJ1-2; 9 bases agree with TRBD1. Losses at the gene ends were 5 bases for V and 4 bases for J; bases not matched to a gene: 8. Germline CDR1 DFQATT, CDR2 SNEGSKA (reference sequence). The CDR3 covers 14 residues.

The chain joins TRBV6-1 to TRBJ1-4; D not certain. V lost 1 base and J 10 bases, leaving 13 bases between the germline ends. Per germline, CDR1 MNHNS and CDR2 SASEGT. The CDR3 length is 14 residues. CDR3 nucleotides: TGTGCCAGCAGTGAAGATCGGAGGGTGGGAAAACTGTTTTTT. Protein: CASSEDRRVGKLFF.

Of note for this clonotype: One junction end does not reproduce the germline sequence, and a read error may be involved. The rearrangement uses TRBV29-1 and TRBJ1-2; 7 positions match TRBD1. The CDR3 totals 12 residues. Per germline, CDR1 SQVTM and CDR2 ANQGSEA. The CDR3 is CSVERGHYGYAF. The CDR3 DNA is TGCAGCGTTGAAAGGGGGCACTATGGTTACGCCTTC.